These 32 T cell receptor beta chains originate from one sample sequenced in a study of regulatory T cells in long-lasting Graves disease. Time point of the sample: persistent/refractory GD, antithyroid drugs over 5 years with positive TRAb. With RNA extracted from PBMCs as input, the TCR library was made. TCR beta libraries were built with iRepertoire HTBI primers and Arm-PCR of CDR3 regions. Each CDR3 protein gets one entry after TCRdb re-called the multiplex PCR reads with MiXCR. The sample holds 420,000 or so distinct CDR3 sequences, less than 25% seen once. The specimen comprised peripheral blood mononuclear cells (PBMCs), sampled when the disease was refractory, from a patient treated with antithyroid drugs. Every receptor here comes from a female donor with Graves disease.

The chain joins TRBV19 to TRBJ2-2; 13 nucleotides align to TRBD2. The CDR3 is 18 amino acids. The J segment lost 3 bases and the V segment lost 4 bases, leaving 8 bases of the junction unmatched. CDR1 and CDR2 (germline): LNHDA, SQIVND (reference sequence). The CDR3 here is CASSTGLGLAGDTGELFF. The CDR3 bases are TGTGCCAGTAGTACTGGCCTAGGACTAGCGGGGGACACCGGGGAGCTGTTTTTT.

This clonotype has a count of ten or more. The genes are TRBV11-2 and TRBJ2-5; 11 nucleotides agree with TRBD2. The CDR3 consists of 16 residues. The germline V gene has CDR1 SGHAT and CDR2 FQNNGV. The ends lost 5 bases at V and 5 bases at J; junction bases unmatched: 10. The CDR3 sequence is CASSAGTSGSGETQYF. CDR3 DNA: TGTGCCAGCAGCGCCGGGACTAGCGGAAGTGGGGAGACCCAGTACTTC.

The CDR3, as DNA: TGTGCCAGTAGACGTGGGGGCAATCAGCCCCAGCATTTT. This gives the protein CASRRGGNQPQHF. The chain combines TRBV27 with TRBJ1-5; D uncertain. The CDR3 has 13 amino acids. Germline V gene lookup returns CDR1 MNHEY and CDR2 SMNVEV (reference sequence). Trimming left V 9 bases short and J 2 bases short, with 11 bases between.

V gene TRBV5-1 combines with J gene TRBJ1-6, with 7 bases fitting TRBD1. Germline V gene data show CDR1 as SGHRS and CDR2 as YFSETQ. After removal of 4 bases from V and 8 bases from J, the junction contained 12 bases not matched to a gene. The length of the CDR3 is 16 residues. This CDR3 reads CASSPGDRERDSPLHF. In nucleotides, the CDR3 is TGCGCCAGCAGCCCGGGAGACAGGGAGCGGGATTCACCCCTCCACTTT.

This clonotype was detected only a few times. This sequence joins TRBV7-3 and TRBJ2-1; 15 nucleotides match TRBD2. Germline lookup yields CDR1 SGHTA and CDR2 FQGTGA. CDR3 length: 17 residues. With V trimmed by 5 bases and J by 9 bases, 11 bases remained unmatched. CDR3 protein: CASSLHRGTSGRREQFF. The CDR3 DNA follows: TGTGCCAGCAGCCTCCACCGGGGGACTAGCGGGAGGCGTGAGCAGTTCTTC.

This clonotype has a count of ten or more. The rearrangement uses TRBV6-1 and TRBJ2-7, with 9 bases that match TRBD1. The CDR3 sequence is 14 residues long. Losses at the gene ends were 4 bases for V and 3 bases for J; bases not matched to a gene: 4. The germline gives CDR1 MNHNS, CDR2 SASEGT. The CDR3 protein is CASSVQDRGYEQYF. The CDR3 DNA sequence: TGTGCCAGCAGTGTCCAGGACAGGGGCTACGAGCAGTACTTC.

This clonotype was counted ten times or more. This sequence joins TRBV27 and TRBJ1-2, with a tentative D call TRBD1 (6 bases). The V end lost 5 bases, the J end lost 6 bases, and 10 bases lay between the germline ends. The CDR3 sequence is 12 residues long. The germline gives CDR1 MNHEY, CDR2 SMNVEV (reference sequence). CDR3 region: CASSATGNGYTF. CDR3 in DNA: TGTGCCAGCAGTGCGACAGGAAATGGCTACACCTTC.

About this clonotype itself: Being one base from a much bigger clone, this may be a read error. The chain links TRBV28 to TRBJ2-2, with D tentatively TRBD1 or TRBD2 (5 bases each). CDR3 length equals 15 residues. Germline-derived CDR1 and CDR2 are MDHEN and SYDVKM. The DNA of the CDR3 is TGTGCCAGCAGTTTAGCACGGGGCCACACCGAGGAGCTGTTTTTT. It yields the protein CASSLARGHTEELFF.

The rearrangement links TRBV20-1 to TRBJ2-7, with D possibly matching TRBD1 (5 bases). Germline lookup yields CDR1 DFQATT and CDR2 SNEGSKA (reference sequence). Between the trimmed V and J ends, which lost 3 bases and 2 bases, there was a span of 14 bases. This CDR3 is 14 amino acids long. The CDR3 sequence is CSASLPGRPYEQYF. The CDR3 DNA follows: TGCAGTGCTAGTTTGCCAGGGCGACCCTACGAGCAGTACTTC.

This chain links TRBV27 with TRBJ2-7; 9 bases are a match to TRBD2. The CDR3 loop spans 17 amino acids. Germline V gene lookup returns CDR1 MNHEY and CDR2 SMNVEV (reference sequence). The V gene end was trimmed by 4 bases and the J gene end by 7 bases; junction bases not matched to a gene: 17. CDR3 nucleotides: TGTGCCAGCAGTTCAGCCTCAAGAGAGACTAGCGGCTCGGAGCAGTACTTC. It encodes CASSSASRETSGSEQYF.

Comment on this clonotype: Relative to the germline gene, one junction end is altered; a read error may explain this. This chain joins TRBV28 and TRBJ2-3; D might be TRBD1 (8 bases). Germline V lookup: CDR1 MDHEN, CDR2 SYDVKM. The CDR3 spans 13 residues. CDR3 amino acids: CASTLQGGDTQYF. The CDR3 DNA reads TGTGCCAGCACTTTACAGGGGGGGGATACGCAGTATTTT.

Note on this clonotype: Being one base from a much bigger clone, this may be a read error. In DNA, the CDR3 is TGTGCCAACAAACGGGCCTTTTCAGCCCAAGAGACCCAGTACTTC. Protein: CANKRAFSAQETQYF. The gene calls are TRBV6-2 or TRBV6-3 and TRBJ2-5; the D is unclear. From germline, CDR1 is MNHEY and CDR2 SVGEGT. The CDR3 length is 15 residues. Deletions cut 10 bases from V and 1 base from J, with 19 bases between.

This clonotype was seen at least ten times. This chain connects TRBV20-1 to TRBJ1-5; TRBD1 is a possible D gene (5 bases). The V end lost 2 bases, the J end lost 3 bases, and 17 bases lay between the germline ends. CDR3 length equals 16 residues. The V gene's germline CDR1 is DFQATT and CDR2 SNEGSKA (reference sequence). The CDR3 region is CSARIGVGQYNQPQHF. The CDR3 nucleotides are TGCAGTGCTAGAATCGGGGTGGGGCAGTACAATCAGCCCCAGCATTTT.

This clonotype has just a few counts. This sequence joins TRBV19 and TRBJ2-6, with D uncertain. Germline CDR1 LNHDA, CDR2 SQIVND (reference sequence). The CDR3 sequence is 14 residues long. V lost 5 bases to trimming and J lost 2 bases, with 7 bases between them. CDR3 region: CASSPGPGANVLTF. As DNA, the CDR3 is TGTGCCAGTAGTCCAGGTCCTGGGGCCAACGTCCTGACTTTC.

This clonotype has ten or more counts. CDR3 bases: TGTGCCACCAGCAAAACAGGGGTTGGGATGAACACTGAAGCTTTCTTT. Translated, it gives CATSKTGVGMNTEAFF. This chain joins TRBV15 and TRBJ1-1; 7 positions agree with TRBD1. The length of the CDR3 is 16 residues. The germline CDR1 and CDR2 sequences are LNHNV and YYDKDF (reference sequence). J was trimmed by 0 bases and V by 4 bases; bases with no gene match: 8. Full variable domain (rest looked up from reference TRBV15 and TRBJ1-1): DAMVIQNPRYQVTQFGKPVTLSCSQTLNHNVMYWYQQKSSQAPKLLFHYYDKDFNNEADTPDNFQSRRPNTSFCFLDIRSPGLGDTAMYLCATSKTGVGMNTEAFFGQGTRLTVV.

Worth noting for this clonotype: The conserved phenylalanine or tryptophan is not found at the CDR3 terminus, so this likely reflects a read error. The genes are TRBV5-1 and TRBJ1-1, with TRBD1 as a possible D gene (5 bases). CDR1 is SGHRS, CDR2 YFSETQ, per germline. This CDR3 spans 14 amino acids. V was cut by 4 bases and J by 5 bases, with 15 bases left in between. CDR3 sequence (DNA): TGCGCCAGCAGCCCGGATCAGGGAGGGACTGAAGCTTTCCTT. Amino acid sequence: CASSPDQGGTEAFL.

This clonotype came up a few times. This rearrangement joins TRBV2 to TRBJ2-5; D is possibly TRBD1 (6 bases). The CDR3 totals 15 residues. Between the trimmed V and J ends, which lost 2 bases and 2 bases, there was a span of 12 bases. CDR1 is SNHLY and CDR2 is FYNNEI in the germline V gene. The CDR3 sequence is CASSEFLGHQETQYF. The CDR3 region has the DNA TGTGCCAGCAGTGAATTTTTGGGACATCAAGAGACCCAGTACTTC.

This clonotype was recorded many times. The chain employs TRBV2 and TRBJ1-1, with D perhaps TRBD1 (5 bases). V shed 6 bases and J shed 5 bases, with 13 bases lying between them. The CDR3 runs to 13 residues. Germline-derived CDR1 and CDR2 are SNHLY and FYNNEI. CDR3 DNA: TGTGCCAGCAGGAGAACAGGAGGTACTGAAGCTTTCTTT. Its protein product is CASRRTGGTEAFF. The full variable domain, its missing parts supplied by reference TRBV2 and TRBJ1-1, is EPEVTQTPSHQVTQMGQEVILRCVPISNHLYFYWYRQILGQKVEFLVSFYNNEISEKSEIFDDQFSVERPDGSNFTLKIRSTKLEDSAMYFCASRRTGGTEAFFGQGTRLTVV.

This clonotype was seen a handful of times. The V and J genes are TRBV7-2 and TRBJ1-4; 10 bases are a match to TRBD1. Germline V gene data show CDR1 as SGHTA and CDR2 as FQGNSA. The CDR3 is 13 amino acids. V was clipped by 8 bases and J by 4 bases; unmatched bases: 1. CDR3 amino acids: CASGQGDNEKLFF. The CDR3 nucleotides read TGTGCCAGCGGACAGGGGGATAATGAAAAACTGTTTTTT.

There are a few counts of this clonotype. The V gene is TRBV24-1, the J gene TRBJ2-5; D gene uncertain. The CDR3 is 14 amino acids. The V end was cut by 2 bases, the J end by 2 bases, with 8 bases between. From germline, CDR1 is KGHDR and CDR2 SFDVKD. The CDR3 region has the DNA TGTGCCACCAGTGATTCCCCCGGGCAAGAGACCCAGTACTTC. Its protein product is CATSDSPGQETQYF.

V gene TRBV30 combines with J gene TRBJ1-5; D might be TRBD1 (6 bases). Germline V gene sequence: CDR1 GTSNPN, CDR2 SVGIG (reference sequence). The CDR3 extends over 13 amino acids. The V end lost 3 bases, the J end lost 3 bases, and 9 bases lay between the germline ends. Here the CDR3 DNA reads TGTGCCTGGAGACAGGGCAACAATCAGCCCCAGCATTTT. Translation gives CAWRQGNNQPQHF.

This clonotype has more than one count but fewer than ten. The chain employs TRBV13 and TRBJ2-7; TRBD2 might be the D (6 bases). Germline values: CDR1 PRHDT, CDR2 FYEKMQ (reference sequence). The CDR3 length is 15 residues. V was pared by 6 bases and J by 3 bases, with 18 bases between. The CDR3 spells CASSFRSGVNYEQYF. The DNA for the CDR3 is TGTGCCAGCAGTTTCCGTAGCGGAGTGAACTACGAGCAGTACTTC.

This clonotype was seen a handful of times. This chain joins TRBV19 and TRBJ1-6, with 9 positions matching TRBD1. With V trimmed by 5 bases and J by 9 bases, 5 bases remained unmatched. Germline-derived CDR1 and CDR2 are LNHDA and SQIVND (reference sequence). The CDR3 spans 14 residues. CDR3 sequence (DNA): TGTGCCAGTAGTCCCGGGACAGGGACTTCACCCCTCCACTTT. This translates into CASSPGTGTSPLHF. The full variable domain, with the rest looked up from reference TRBV19 and TRBJ1-6, is DGGITQSPKYLFRKEGQNVTLSCEQNLNHDAMYWYRQDPGQGLRLIYYSQIVNDFQKGDIAEGYSVSREKKESFPLTVTSAQKNPTAFYLCASSPGTGTSPLHFGNGTRLTVT.

This chain uses TRBV2 with TRBJ1-5, with TRBD1 matching 11 bases. The CDR3 runs to 17 residues. The germline V gene encodes CDR1 SNHLY and CDR2 FYNNEI. V lost 6 bases, J lost 2 bases, and 9 bases stayed unmatched. CDR3 coding DNA: TGTGCCAGCAGCCGGACAGGGGGCGTCGTTCGCAATCAGCCCCAGCATTTT. It codes for CASSRTGGVVRNQPQHF.

This clonotype was detected ten times or more. V gene TRBV28 combines with J gene TRBJ1-2; weak D call: TRBD1 (5 bases). CDR1 MDHEN and CDR2 SYDVKM come from the germline V gene. The CDR3 has 13 amino acids. The ends were cut back, 6 bases at V and 2 bases at J, with 10 bases in the middle. The CDR3 spells CASSRQINYGYTF. The DNA of the CDR3 is TGTGCCAGCAGCCGACAGATCAACTATGGCTACACCTTC.

In its sample, this clonotype was seen a few times. In DNA form, the CDR3 reads TGTGCCAGCAGCAAGAGAGACCGGCAGGGGGCCAGGGTGAACACTGAAGCTTTCTTT. This translates into CASSKRDRQGARVNTEAFF. The chain uses TRBV6-1 and TRBJ1-1; 8 nucleotides agree with TRBD1. The CDR3 consists of 19 residues. V shed 6 bases and J 0 bases; nucleotides not matched to a gene: 18. Germline CDR1 MNHNS, CDR2 SASEGT.

This clonotype came up many times. The chain employs TRBV7-2 and TRBJ2-7; D is unresolved. Trimming pared 1 base from V and 3 bases from J, leaving 13 bases between. The CDR3 length is 15 residues. Germline loops: CDR1 SGHTA, CDR2 FQGNSA. CDR3: CASSLVSLGSYEQYF. The CDR3, as DNA: TGTGCCAGCAGCTTAGTTTCCTTGGGCAGCTACGAGCAGTACTTC.

This clonotype was seen a few times. The chain couples TRBV9 to TRBJ1-3, with unresolved D. CDR3 length: 17 amino acids. The germline V gene has CDR1 SGDLS and CDR2 YYNGEE. V was cut by 4 bases and J by 0 bases, with 17 bases left in between. For the CDR3, the DNA is TGTGCCAGCAGCCCCCCCCCCGGCAGAGGCTCTGGAAACACCATATATTTT. Its protein product is CASSPPPGRGSGNTIYF.

As concerns this clonotype: As the CDR3 is not closed by the conserved phenylalanine or tryptophan, this likely results from a read error. The V gene is TRBV12-3 or TRBV12-4, the J gene TRBJ1-2; TRBD1 matches 8 bases. The CDR3 covers 15 residues. V lost 8 bases and J lost 4; bases outside the gene matches: 12. CDR3 residues: CASAQGAGQRYGYTL. In DNA form, the CDR3 reads TGTGCCAGCGCCCAGGGGGCGGGACAGCGCTATGGCTACACCCTC.

This clonotype came up a few times. The genes are TRBV19 and TRBJ1-5, with 10 positions matching TRBD1. This CDR3 has 15 amino acids. CDR1 is LNHDA and CDR2 is SQIVND in the germline V gene (reference sequence). V shed 4 bases, J shed 6 bases, and the junction held 6 bases outside the gene matches. The CDR3 DNA reads as TGTGCCAGTAGTAGCGGGACAGGGGCGGCTCAGCCCCAGCATTTT. Protein product: CASSSGTGAAQPQHF.

This clonotype has just a few counts. The V and J genes are TRBV28 and TRBJ1-3; 8 nucleotides agree with TRBD1. Germline V gene lookup returns CDR1 MDHEN and CDR2 SYDVKM. The CDR3 runs 13 residues. With 5 bases clipped from V and 4 bases from J, the junction kept 1 base outside the gene matches. CDR3 sequence (DNA): TGTGCCAGCAGTACAGGGGGGGGAAACACCATATATTTT. Residues: CASSTGGGNTIYF.

This clonotype was observed many times. The chain carries TRBV2 and TRBJ1-2; no firm D call. The V and J ends lost 4 bases and 5 bases respectively, with 8 bases between them. Germline V gene sequence: CDR1 SNHLY, CDR2 FYNNEI. The CDR3 spans 12 residues. CDR3 residues: CASSVSEYGYTF. DNA for the CDR3: TGTGCCAGCAGTGTTTCTGAGTATGGCTACACCTTC.